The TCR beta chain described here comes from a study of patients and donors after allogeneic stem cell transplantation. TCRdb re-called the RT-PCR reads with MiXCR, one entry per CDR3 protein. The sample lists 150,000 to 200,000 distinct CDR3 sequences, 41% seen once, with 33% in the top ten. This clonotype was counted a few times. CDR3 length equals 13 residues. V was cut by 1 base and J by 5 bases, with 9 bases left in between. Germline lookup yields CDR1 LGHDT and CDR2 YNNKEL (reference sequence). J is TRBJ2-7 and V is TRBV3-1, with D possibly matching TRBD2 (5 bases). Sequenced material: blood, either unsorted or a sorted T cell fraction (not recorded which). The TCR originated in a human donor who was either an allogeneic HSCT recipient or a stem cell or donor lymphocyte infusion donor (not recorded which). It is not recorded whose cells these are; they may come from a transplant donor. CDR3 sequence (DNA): TGTGCCAGCAGCCAAGTAACTAGTAACGAGCAGTACTTC. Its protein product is CASSQVTSNEQYF.